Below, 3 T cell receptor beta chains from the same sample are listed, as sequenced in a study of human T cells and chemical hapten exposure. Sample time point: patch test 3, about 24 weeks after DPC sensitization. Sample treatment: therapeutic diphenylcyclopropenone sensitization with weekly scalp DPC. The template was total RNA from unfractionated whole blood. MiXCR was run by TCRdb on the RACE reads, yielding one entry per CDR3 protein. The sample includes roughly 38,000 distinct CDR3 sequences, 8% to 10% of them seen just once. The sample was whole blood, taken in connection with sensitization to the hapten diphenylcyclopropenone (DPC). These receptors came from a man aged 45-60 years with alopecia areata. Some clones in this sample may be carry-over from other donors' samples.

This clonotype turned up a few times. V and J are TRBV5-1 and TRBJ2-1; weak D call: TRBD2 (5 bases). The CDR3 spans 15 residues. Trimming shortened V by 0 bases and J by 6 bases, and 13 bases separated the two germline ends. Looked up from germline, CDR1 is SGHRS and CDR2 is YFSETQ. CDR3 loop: CASSLDGIRVNEQFF. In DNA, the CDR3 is TGCGCCAGCAGCTTGGACGGGATCCGGGTCAATGAGCAGTTCTTC. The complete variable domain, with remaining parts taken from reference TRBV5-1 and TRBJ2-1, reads KAGVTQTPRYLIKTRGQQVTLSCSPISGHRSVSWYQQTPGQGLQFLFEYFSETQRNKGNFPGRFSGRQFSNSRSEMNVSTLELGDSALYLCASSLDGIRVNEQFFGPGTRLTVL.

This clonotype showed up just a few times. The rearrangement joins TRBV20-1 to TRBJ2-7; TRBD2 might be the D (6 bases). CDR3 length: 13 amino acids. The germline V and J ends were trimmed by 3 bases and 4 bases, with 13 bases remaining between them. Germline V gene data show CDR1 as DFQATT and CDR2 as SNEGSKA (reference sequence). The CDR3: CSAREGLIYEQYF. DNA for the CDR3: TGCAGTGCTAGGGAGGGGCTGATATACGAGCAGTACTTC.

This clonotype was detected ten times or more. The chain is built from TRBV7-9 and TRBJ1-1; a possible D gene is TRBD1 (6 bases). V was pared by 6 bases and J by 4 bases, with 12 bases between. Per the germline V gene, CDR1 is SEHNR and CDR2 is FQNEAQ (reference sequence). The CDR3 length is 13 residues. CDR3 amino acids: CASSLTGATEAFF. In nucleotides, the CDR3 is TGTGCCAGCAGTCTAACGGGGGCCACTGAAGCTTTCTTT.